This T cell receptor (beta chain) emerged from a study of blood T cells in healthy people across ages. Then a second PCR, running about 7 to 11 cycles, was carried out with a sample-barcoded 5' primer and a J-beta primer mix. Template switching added a 12-random-nucleotide identifier to every cDNA molecule. Each CDR3 protein is one row after TCRdb ran MiXCR on the 5' RACE reads. The sample has 550,000 to 750,000 distinct CDR3 sequences, 20% to 25% seen once; the top ten hold more than 3%. Study-wide results and limits: The study found more naive CD4+ cells and higher diversity in long-lived than aged donors. The study regarded diversity estimates from one million T cells as underestimates. There was a strong correlation between TCR beta diversity and naive T cell percentage.

The length of the CDR3 is 12 residues. V lost 3 bases, J lost 0 bases, and 5 bases lay in between. Germline V gene data show CDR1 as DFQATT and CDR2 as SNEGSKA (reference sequence). This clonotype was observed a handful of times. Its antigen is not identified. The chain recombines TRBV20-1 with TRBJ2-5, with TRBD2 as a possible D gene (5 bases). What was sequenced was blood. This clonotype was obtained from a man aged 70-80 years in good health. The CDR3 reads CSASSDQETQYF. The CDR3 DNA sequence: TGCAGTGCTAGTAGCGACCAAGAGACCCAGTACTTC.